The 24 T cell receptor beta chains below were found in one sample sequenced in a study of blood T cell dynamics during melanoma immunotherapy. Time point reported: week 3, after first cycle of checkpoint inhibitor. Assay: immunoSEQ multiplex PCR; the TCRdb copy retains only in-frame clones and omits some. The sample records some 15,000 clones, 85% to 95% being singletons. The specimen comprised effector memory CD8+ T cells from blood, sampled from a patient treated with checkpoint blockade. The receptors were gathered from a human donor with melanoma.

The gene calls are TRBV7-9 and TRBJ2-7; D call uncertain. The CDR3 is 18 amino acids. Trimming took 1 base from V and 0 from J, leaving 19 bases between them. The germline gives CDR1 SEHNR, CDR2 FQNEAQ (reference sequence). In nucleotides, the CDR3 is TGTGCCAGCAGCTTAGAAGTTCTGGGTCAGAAGAACTCCTACGAGCAGTACTTC. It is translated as CASSLEVLGQKNSYEQYF.

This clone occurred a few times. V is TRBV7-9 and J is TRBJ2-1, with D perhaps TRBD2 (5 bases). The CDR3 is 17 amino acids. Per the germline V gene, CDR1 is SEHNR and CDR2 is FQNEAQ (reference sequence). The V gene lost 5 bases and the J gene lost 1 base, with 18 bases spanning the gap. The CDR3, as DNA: TGTGCCAGCAGCCCCTACGGTGGAGGCAGTTCCTACAATGAGCAGTTCTTC. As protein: CASSPYGGGSSYNEQFF.

DNA for the CDR3: TGTGCCAGCAGCCCCGACTCCGAGTCGGACCAGTACTTC. It codes for CASSPDSESDQYF. This sequence joins TRBV13 and TRBJ2-5; D is undetermined. V was pared by 5 bases and J by 10 bases, with 17 bases between. Germline loops: CDR1 PRHDT, CDR2 FYEKMQ (reference sequence). This CDR3 is built from 13 residues.

Written as DNA, the CDR3 is TGTGCCAGCAGTTTATCCGGCCGGCTGGAAAACACCATATATTTT. Its protein is CASSLSGRLENTIYF. The chain recombines TRBV27 with TRBJ1-3; D is ambiguous. Trimming removed 0 bases at V and 6 bases at J, with 12 bases between. Germline V gene sequence: CDR1 MNHEY, CDR2 SMNVEV (reference sequence). The CDR3 length is 15 residues.

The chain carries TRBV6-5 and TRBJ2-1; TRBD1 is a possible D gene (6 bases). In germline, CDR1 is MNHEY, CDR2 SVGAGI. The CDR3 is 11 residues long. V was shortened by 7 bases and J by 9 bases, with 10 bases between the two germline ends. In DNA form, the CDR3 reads TGTGCCAGCACCAAGGGGGTTGAGCAGTTCTTC. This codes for CASTKGVEQFF.

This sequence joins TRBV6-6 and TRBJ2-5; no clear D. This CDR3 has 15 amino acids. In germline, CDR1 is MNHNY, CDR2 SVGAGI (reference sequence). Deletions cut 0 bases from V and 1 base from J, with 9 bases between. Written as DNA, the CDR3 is TGTGCCAGCAGTTACTCCCGGGTTCCCCAAGAGACCCAGTACTTC. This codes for CASSYSRVPQETQYF.

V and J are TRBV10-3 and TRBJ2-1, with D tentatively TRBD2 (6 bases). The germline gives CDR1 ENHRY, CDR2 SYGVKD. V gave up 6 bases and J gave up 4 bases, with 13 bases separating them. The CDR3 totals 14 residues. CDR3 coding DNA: TGTGCCATCAGGGCTAGCGCGTTATACAATGAGCAGTTCTTC. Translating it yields CAIRASALYNEQFF.

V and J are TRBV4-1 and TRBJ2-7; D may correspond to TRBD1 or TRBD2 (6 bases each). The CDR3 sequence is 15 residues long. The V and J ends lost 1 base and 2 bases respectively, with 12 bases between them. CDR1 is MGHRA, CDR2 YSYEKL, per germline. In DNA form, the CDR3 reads TGCGCCAGCAGCCAAGTAGAGGGGGGCACCTACGAGCAGTACTTC. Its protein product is CASSQVEGGTYEQYF.

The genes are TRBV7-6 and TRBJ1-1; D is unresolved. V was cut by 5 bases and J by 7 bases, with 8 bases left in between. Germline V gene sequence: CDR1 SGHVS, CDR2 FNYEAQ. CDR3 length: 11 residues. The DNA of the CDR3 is TGTGCCAGCAGCGATCAGCGTGAAGCTTTCTTT. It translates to CASSDQREAFF.

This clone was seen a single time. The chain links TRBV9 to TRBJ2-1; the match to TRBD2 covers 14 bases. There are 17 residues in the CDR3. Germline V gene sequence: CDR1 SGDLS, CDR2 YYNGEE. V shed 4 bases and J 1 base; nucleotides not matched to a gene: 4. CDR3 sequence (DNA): TGTGCCAGCAGCCCGCGACTAGCGGGAGGGTCCTACAATGAGCAGTTCTTC. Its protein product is CASSPRLAGGSYNEQFF.

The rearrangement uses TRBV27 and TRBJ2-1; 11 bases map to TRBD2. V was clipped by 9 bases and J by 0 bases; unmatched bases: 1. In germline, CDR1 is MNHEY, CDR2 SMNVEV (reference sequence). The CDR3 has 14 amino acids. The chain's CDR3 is CASTSGSSYNEQFF. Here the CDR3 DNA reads TGTGCCAGTACTAGCGGGAGCTCCTACAATGAGCAGTTCTTC.

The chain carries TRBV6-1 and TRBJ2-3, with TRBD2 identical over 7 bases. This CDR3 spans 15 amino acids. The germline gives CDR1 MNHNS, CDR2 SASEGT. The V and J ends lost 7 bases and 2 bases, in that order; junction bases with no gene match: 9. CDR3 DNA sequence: TGTGCCAGCACTCGCGCTAGCGGAGTCACAGATACGCAGTATTTT. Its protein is CASTRASGVTDTQYF.

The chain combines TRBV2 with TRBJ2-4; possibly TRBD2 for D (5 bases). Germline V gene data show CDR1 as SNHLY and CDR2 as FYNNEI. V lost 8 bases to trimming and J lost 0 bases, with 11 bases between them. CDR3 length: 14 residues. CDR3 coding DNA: TGTGCCAGCGGAGGAGTGGAAGCCAAAAACATTCAGTACTTC. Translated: CASGGVEAKNIQYF.

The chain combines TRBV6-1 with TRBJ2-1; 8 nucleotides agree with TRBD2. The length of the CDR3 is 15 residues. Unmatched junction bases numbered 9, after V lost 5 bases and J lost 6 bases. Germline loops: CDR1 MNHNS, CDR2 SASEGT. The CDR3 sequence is CASSPAPGRANEQFF. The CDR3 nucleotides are TGTGCCAGCAGTCCCGCCCCCGGGAGGGCCAATGAGCAGTTCTTC.

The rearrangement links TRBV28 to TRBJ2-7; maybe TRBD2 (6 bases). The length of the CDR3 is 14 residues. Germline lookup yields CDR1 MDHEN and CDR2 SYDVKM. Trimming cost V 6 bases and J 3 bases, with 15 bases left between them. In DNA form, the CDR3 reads TGTGCCAGCAGCGACCGGAGGGGCTACTACGAGCAGTACTTC. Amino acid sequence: CASSDRRGYYEQYF.

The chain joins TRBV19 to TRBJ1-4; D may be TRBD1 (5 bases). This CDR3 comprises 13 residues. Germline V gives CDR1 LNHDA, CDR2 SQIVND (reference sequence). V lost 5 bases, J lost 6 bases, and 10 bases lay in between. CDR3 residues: CASSRGAYEKLFF. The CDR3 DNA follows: TGTGCCAGTAGTCGTGGGGCATATGAAAAACTGTTTTTT.

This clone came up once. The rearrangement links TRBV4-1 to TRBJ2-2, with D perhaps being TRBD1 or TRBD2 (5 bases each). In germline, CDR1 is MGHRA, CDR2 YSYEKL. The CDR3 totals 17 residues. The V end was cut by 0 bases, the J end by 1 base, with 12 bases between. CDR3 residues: CASSQEFGTGNTGELFF. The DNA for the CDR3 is TGCGCCAGCAGCCAAGAGTTCGGGACCGGGAACACCGGGGAGCTGTTTTTT.

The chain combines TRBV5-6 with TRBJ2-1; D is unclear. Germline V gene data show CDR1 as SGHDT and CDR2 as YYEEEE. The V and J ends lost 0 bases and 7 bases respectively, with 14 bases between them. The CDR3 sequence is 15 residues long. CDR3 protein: CASSLETIPRNEQFF. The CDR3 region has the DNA TGTGCCAGCAGCTTGGAAACCATACCAAGGAATGAGCAGTTCTTC.

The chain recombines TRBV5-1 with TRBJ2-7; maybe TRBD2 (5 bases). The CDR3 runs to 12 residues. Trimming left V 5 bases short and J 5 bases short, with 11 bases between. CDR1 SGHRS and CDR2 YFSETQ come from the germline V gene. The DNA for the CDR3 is TGCGCCAGCAGTTCGGGGAACCACGAGCAGTACTTC. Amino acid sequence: CASSSGNHEQYF.

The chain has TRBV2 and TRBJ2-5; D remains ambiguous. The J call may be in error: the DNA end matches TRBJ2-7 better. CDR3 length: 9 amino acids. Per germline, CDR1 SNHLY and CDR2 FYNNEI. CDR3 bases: TGTGCCAGCGGATACGAGCAGTACTTC. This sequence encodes CASGYEQYF.

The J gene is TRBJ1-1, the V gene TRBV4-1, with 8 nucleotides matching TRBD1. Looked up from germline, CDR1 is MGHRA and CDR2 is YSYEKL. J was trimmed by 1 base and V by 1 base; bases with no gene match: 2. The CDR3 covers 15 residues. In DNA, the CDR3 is TGCGCCAGCAGCCAAGTGCAGGGGGCGAACACTGAAGCTTTCTTT. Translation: CASSQVQGANTEAFF.

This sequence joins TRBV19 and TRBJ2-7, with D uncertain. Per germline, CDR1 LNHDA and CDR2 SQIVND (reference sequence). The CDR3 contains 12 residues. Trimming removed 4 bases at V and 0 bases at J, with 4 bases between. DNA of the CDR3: TGTGCCAGTAGTAGGGACTCCTACGAGCAGTACTTC. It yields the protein CASSRDSYEQYF.

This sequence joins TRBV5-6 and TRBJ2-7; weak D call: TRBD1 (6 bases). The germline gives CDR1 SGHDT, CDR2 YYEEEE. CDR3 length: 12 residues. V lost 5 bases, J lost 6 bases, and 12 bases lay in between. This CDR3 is CASSLQGPEQYF. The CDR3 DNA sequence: TGTGCCAGCAGTTTACAGGGTCCCGAGCAGTACTTC.

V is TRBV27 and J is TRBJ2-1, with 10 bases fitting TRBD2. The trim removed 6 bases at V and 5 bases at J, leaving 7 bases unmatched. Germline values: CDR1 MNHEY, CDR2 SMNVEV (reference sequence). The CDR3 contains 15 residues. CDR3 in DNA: TGTGCCAGCAGCATACTACTAGCGGGAAACAATGAGCAGTTCTTC. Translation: CASSILLAGNNEQFF.